These 20 T cell receptor beta chains came from one sample sequenced in a study of T cell responses to AZD1222 COVID-19 vaccine (dated by TCRdb to about 2021). Library creation used the immunoSEQ multiplex PCR assay. TCRdb re-hosts the immuneACCESS table, in-frame sequences only. Its copies lack some clones; in the studies checked, an unresolved V gene accounts for under half of them, and the cause for the rest is not known. A total of around 110,000 clones appear in this sample, around 91% of them only once. Under 4% of the sample goes to the ten largest clones. Sample time point, as interpreted from the label and publication: baseline before first vaccination. This specimen was peripheral blood, taken on day 0 of AZD1222 vaccination. These receptors all come from an adult in good health.

J is TRBJ1-2 and V is TRBV19; a weak D match, TRBD1 (5 bases). V dropped 7 bases and J dropped 2 bases, with 17 bases sitting between them. The CDR3 is 15 residues long. Germline-derived CDR1 and CDR2 are LNHDA and SQIVND (reference sequence). CDR3 region: CASTLTQGSNYGYTF. The CDR3 DNA sequence: TGTGCCAGTACCCTAACTCAGGGATCCAACTATGGCTACACCTTC.

The chain joins TRBV10-3 to TRBJ2-1, with 8 positions matching TRBD2. The CDR3 has 17 residues. CDR1 is ENHRY and CDR2 is SYGVKD in the germline V gene. Trimming removed 8 bases from V and 5 bases from J; junction bases left unmatched: 17. As DNA, the CDR3 is TGTGCCATCGGCGGCTGGAGCGGGAGCTTATGGGACAATGAGCAGTTCTTC. This encodes CAIGGWSGSLWDNEQFF.

The chain is built from TRBV7-3 and TRBJ2-7, with 7 bases lining up with TRBD2. Germline loops: CDR1 SGHTA, CDR2 FQGTGA. V dropped 8 bases and J dropped 6; count of bases not matched to a gene: 10. The CDR3 length is 13 residues. The CDR3 bases are TGTGCCAGCGCGACTAGCTGGGGTTCCGAGCAGTACTTC. It yields the protein CASATSWGSEQYF.

The chain combines TRBV7-2 with TRBJ2-7, with unresolved D. Germline values: CDR1 SGHTA, CDR2 FQGNSA. The CDR3 is made up of 12 amino acids. V lost 4 bases and J 2 bases, leaving 6 bases between the germline ends. For the CDR3, the DNA is TGTGCCAGCAGCTCCTCCGCCTACGAGCAGTACTTC. Translating gives CASSSSAYEQYF.

V and J are TRBV7-9 and TRBJ1-3; possible D gene TRBD1, 6 bases. The V gene's germline CDR1 is SEHNR and CDR2 FQNEAQ (reference sequence). Trimming took 0 bases from V and 3 from J, leaving 15 bases between them. The CDR3 sequence is 17 residues long. The CDR3 sequence: CASSLALGAQVGNTIYF. The DNA for the CDR3 is TGTGCCAGCAGCTTAGCGCTGGGGGCGCAAGTTGGAAACACCATATATTTT.

V and J are TRBV5-4 and TRBJ2-7; D is uncertain. V lost 2 bases, J lost 4 bases, and 22 bases lay in between. Germline CDR1 and CDR2: SGHNT and YYREEE (reference sequence). There are 17 residues in the CDR3. The CDR3 region is CASSFYAQVPNLYEQYF. The CDR3 DNA reads as TGTGCCAGCAGCTTTTACGCTCAGGTCCCTAATTTATACGAGCAGTACTTC. The whole variable domain, filled in from reference TRBV5-4 and TRBJ2-7, reads ETGVTQSPTHLIKTRGQQVTLRCSSQSGHNTVSWYQQALGQGPQFIFQYYREEENGRGNFPPRFSGLQFPNYSSELNVNALELDDSALYLCASSFYAQVPNLYEQYFGPGTRLTVT.

The genes are TRBV7-9 and TRBJ2-1; TRBD2 matches at 7 bases. Germline lookup yields CDR1 SEHNR and CDR2 FQNEAQ (reference sequence). The CDR3 covers 13 residues. The trim removed 5 bases at V and 9 bases at J, leaving 7 bases unmatched. The CDR3, as DNA: TGTGCCAGCAGCCGGACTAGGTTAGTTGAGCAGTTCTTC. Amino acids: CASSRTRLVEQFF. The full variable domain, its missing parts supplied by reference TRBV7-9 and TRBJ2-1, is DTGVSQNPRHKITKRGQNVTFRCDPISEHNRLYWYRQTLGQGPEFLTYFQNEAQLEKSRLLSDRFSAERPKGSFSTLEIQRTEQGDSAMYLCASSRTRLVEQFFGPGTRLTVL.

The chain employs TRBV7-2 and TRBJ1-3; D gene ambiguous. V lost 5 bases, J lost 0 bases, and 11 bases lay in between. CDR1 is SGHTA, CDR2 FQGNSA, per germline. The CDR3 has 15 residues. DNA for the CDR3: TGTGCCAGCAGCCCCCTCGCTAGCTCTGGAAACACCATATATTTT. Translated, it gives CASSPLASSGNTIYF.

The CDR3 is CASSLRGLSGYTF. The CDR3 DNA is TGTGCCAGCAGTCTCCGGGGGTTATCCGGCTACACCTTC. The chain has TRBV5-5 and TRBJ1-2, with D perhaps TRBD1 (5 bases). V lost 5 bases and J 8 bases, leaving 16 bases between the germline ends. The CDR3 has 13 amino acids. Germline lookup yields CDR1 SGHKS and CDR2 YYEKEE (reference sequence).

The chain is built from TRBV7-2 and TRBJ1-4; a weak D match, TRBD1 (5 bases). V was pared by 3 bases and J by 5 bases, with 16 bases between. This CDR3 is 16 amino acids long. Germline lookup yields CDR1 SGHTA and CDR2 FQGNSA. The DNA of the CDR3 is TGTGCCAGCAGCTTGTTCCCCCCCGGGGCGAATGAAAAACTGTTTTTT. Protein product: CASSLFPPGANEKLFF.

The gene calls are TRBV27 and TRBJ2-3, with TRBD2 matching over 7 bases. This CDR3 has 18 residues. Germline CDR1 MNHEY, CDR2 SMNVEV (reference sequence). With V trimmed by 6 bases and J by 2 bases, 17 bases remained unmatched. DNA of the CDR3: TGTGCCAGCAGCTCCTTATGGGCGGGGGACCGAATCACAGATACGCAGTATTTT. Amino acid sequence: CASSSLWAGDRITDTQYF.

CDR3 DNA: TGTGCCAGCAGCCAAGACCGGGGAAACACTGAAGCTTTCTTT. Protein product: CASSQDRGNTEAFF. The V and J genes are TRBV16 and TRBJ1-1; D not certain. With 2 bases removed from V and 2 bases from J, the gap between germline ends came to 9 bases. Germline loops: CDR1 KGHSY, CDR2 FQNENV. The length of the CDR3 is 14 residues.

Only a few counts were recorded for this clone. The chain employs TRBV6-6 and TRBJ2-7; D is possibly TRBD2 (5 bases). The germline V gene encodes CDR1 MNHNY and CDR2 SVGAGI (reference sequence). Trimming took off 0 bases at V and 6 bases at J, with 9 bases between the two ends. This CDR3 is built from 13 residues. CDR3 sequence (DNA): TGTGCCAGCAGTTACTCGAGGGCCCCCGAGCAGTACTTC. Amino acids: CASSYSRAPEQYF.

The CDR3 is CASSEAAGELFF. For the CDR3, the DNA is TGTGCCAGCAGTGAAGCGGCCGGGGAGCTGTTTTTT. V gene TRBV6-1 combines with J gene TRBJ2-2; D is unclear. Germline V CDR1 and CDR2: MNHNS, SASEGT. Trimming took 0 bases from V and 6 from J, leaving 2 bases between them. This CDR3 comprises 12 residues.

This clone turned up a few times. The chain carries TRBV6-1 and TRBJ1-5; D may be TRBD1 (5 bases). V lost 4 bases to trimming and J lost 0 bases, with 13 bases between them. Germline V lookup: CDR1 MNHNS, CDR2 SASEGT. The CDR3 contains 16 residues. The CDR3, as DNA: TGTGCCAGCAGTGCCCTGGGGCAGAGTAGCAATCAGCCCCAGCATTTT. Amino acids: CASSALGQSSNQPQHF.

This chain connects TRBV6-1 to TRBJ2-4; the D gene is possibly TRBD2 (7 bases). The CDR3 is 17 residues long. Looked up from germline, CDR1 is MNHNS and CDR2 is SASEGT. The germline V and J ends were trimmed by 1 base and 3 bases, with 16 bases remaining between them. In DNA, the CDR3 is TGTGCCAGCAGTGAAGGGGGGTGGGGAGGGGGCAAAAACATTCAGTACTTC. Translating gives CASSEGGWGGGKNIQYF.

The genes are TRBV4-3 and TRBJ1-1, with D unclear. Per germline, CDR1 LGHNA and CDR2 YSLEER. The CDR3 covers 13 residues. With 4 bases removed from V and 0 bases from J, the gap between germline ends came to 6 bases. CDR3 sequence (DNA): TGCGCCAGCAGCCCCGAGCTGAACACTGAAGCTTTCTTT. It is translated as CASSPELNTEAFF.

This chain connects TRBV4-1 to TRBJ2-3; weak D call: TRBD2 (6 bases). This CDR3 has 18 residues. In germline, CDR1 is MGHRA, CDR2 YSYEKL. Trimming removed 4 bases at V and 5 bases at J, with 25 bases between. The CDR3 loop reads CASSPSDPDIGRGDTQYF. CDR3 nucleotides: TGCGCCAGCAGCCCATCTGACCCGGACATTGGGCGGGGAGATACGCAGTATTTT.

This chain connects TRBV5-1 to TRBJ2-7; D uncertain. This CDR3 spans 17 amino acids. Trimming shortened V by 0 bases and J by 6 bases, and 22 bases separated the two germline ends. Germline assignment: CDR1 SGHRS and CDR2 YFSETQ. The CDR3 DNA follows: TGCGCCAGCAGCTTGGCCAATCCAGGCTTTTATGTTGGCGAGCAGTACTTC. Translated, it gives CASSLANPGFYVGEQYF.

The chain uses TRBV16 and TRBJ1-1; 11 nucleotides agree with TRBD1. The germline V gene has CDR1 KGHSY and CDR2 FQNENV. The CDR3 runs to 14 residues. V dropped 4 bases and J dropped 7; count of bases not matched to a gene: 5. DNA for the CDR3: TGTGCCAGCAGCCCAGGGACAGGGGGAATTGAAGCTTTCTTT. Its translation: CASSPGTGGIEAFF.